This is a list of T cell receptor beta chains from one sample in a study of blood T cells in healthy people across ages. TCRdb passed the 5' RACE reads through MiXCR, listing each CDR3 protein once. This table has 650,000 to 900,000 distinct CDR3 sequences, roughly 60% appearing once. Material: blood. These receptors came from a man aged 30 to 39 in good health. CDR3s include the opening cysteine and the closing phenylalanine or tryptophan. D genes are given only for firm matches. Clone size appears in some rows only: once, few, many, or a class for an expanded clone.

J gene: TRBJ1-2; D gene: -; V gene: TRBV12-3/TRBV12-4; clone size: -; CDR3 DNA: TGTGCCAGCAGTTTCGGCAGCGGAGGTGGCTACACCTTC; CDR3 protein: CASSFGSGGGYTF
J gene: TRBJ1-2; D gene: -; V gene: TRBV3-1; clone size: -; CDR3 DNA: TGTGCCAGCAGCCAAGTGGGTAAGGGCTATGGCTACACCTTC; CDR3 protein: CASSQVGKGYGYTF
J gene: TRBJ2-7; D gene: -; V gene: TRBV4-3; clone size: few; CDR3 DNA: TGCGCCAGCAGCCTCGGACTTTCAGCCTCCTACGAGCAGTACTTC; CDR3 protein: CASSLGLSASYEQYF
J gene: TRBJ2-7; D gene: -; V gene: TRBV28; clone size: few; CDR3 DNA: TGTGCCAGCAGTTTTTCGGGTTTCTACGAGCAGTACTTC; CDR3 protein: CASSFSGFYEQYF
J gene: TRBJ2-7; D gene: -; V gene: TRBV6-1; clone size: -; CDR3 DNA: TGTGCCAGCAGTGAATCCCCCGACTTCCCTAGCTACGAGCAGTACTTC; CDR3 protein: CASSESPDFPSYEQYF
J gene: TRBJ1-1; D gene: TRBD1; V gene: TRBV2; clone size: once; CDR3 DNA: TGTGCCGGCCCGACAGGGGCGAACACTGAAGCTTTCTTT; CDR3 protein: CAGPTGANTEAFF
J gene: TRBJ1-1; D gene: TRBD1; V gene: TRBV7-9; clone size: -; CDR3 DNA: TGTGCCAGCAGCCTCAGACAGGGGGGGAACACTGAAGCTTTCTTT; CDR3 protein: CASSLRQGGNTEAFF
J gene: TRBJ1-1; D gene: -; V gene: TRBV20-1; clone size: -; CDR3 DNA: TGCAGTGCTAGAAACAGGGATTCTGAAGCTTTCTTT; CDR3 protein: CSARNRDSEAFF
J gene: TRBJ1-6; D gene: -; V gene: TRBV7-6; clone size: -; CDR3 DNA: TGTGCCAGCAGCCCAGACCTGGATTACGAATCACCCCTCCACTTT; CDR3 protein: CASSPDLDYESPLHF
J gene: TRBJ2-7; D gene: -; V gene: TRBV20-1; clone size: -; CDR3 DNA: TGCAGTGGAAACCAGCCCGGGAACGAGCAGTACTTC; CDR3 protein: CSGNQPGNEQYF
J gene: TRBJ2-3; D gene: TRBD2; V gene: TRBV20-1; clone size: once; CDR3 DNA: TGCAGTGCTATCCGGACTAGCGGGGCGGGAGATACGCAGTATTTT; CDR3 protein: CSAIRTSGAGDTQYF
J gene: TRBJ2-7; D gene: -; V gene: TRBV10-3; clone size: -; CDR3 DNA: TGTGCCATCAGTGAGCACGGGTACGAGCAGTACTTC; CDR3 protein: CAISEHGYEQYF
J gene: TRBJ2-1; D gene: TRBD2; V gene: TRBV4-3; clone size: -; CDR3 DNA: TGCGCCAGCAGTTTAGCGGGGGAGGTCAATGAGCAGTTCTTC; CDR3 protein: CASSLAGEVNEQFF
J gene: TRBJ2-5; D gene: TRBD2; V gene: TRBV4-2; clone size: -; CDR3 DNA: TGTGCCAGCAGCCCGCCTAGCGGTGGGGCCGGTGAGACCCAGTACTTC; CDR3 protein: CASSPPSGGAGETQYF
J gene: TRBJ2-5; D gene: TRBD2; V gene: TRBV7-2; clone size: many; CDR3 DNA: TGTGCCAGCAGTTTCGGGGGGGAAGAGACCCAGTACTTC; CDR3 protein: CASSFGGEETQYF
J gene: TRBJ2-7; D gene: TRBD2; V gene: TRBV20-1; clone size: -; CDR3 DNA: TGCAGTGCCCCCCTCACTCGGAATAGCGGGAGTGGCGAGCAGTACTTC; CDR3 protein: CSAPLTRNSGSGEQYF
J gene: TRBJ2-1; D gene: -; V gene: TRBV20-1; clone size: -; CDR3 DNA: TGCAGTGCTTCACGCCTAGGCCGCCTGGGATACAATGAGCAGTTCTTC; CDR3 protein: CSASRLGRLGYNEQFF
J gene: TRBJ2-1; D gene: -; V gene: TRBV25-1; clone size: few; CDR3 DNA: TGTGCCAGCAGTAACGGATACAATGAGCAGTTCTTC; CDR3 protein: CASSNGYNEQFF
J gene: TRBJ2-3; D gene: TRBD2; V gene: TRBV4-1; clone size: -; CDR3 DNA: TGCGCCAGCAGACAACTAGCGGGGGCAGATACGCAGTATTTT; CDR3 protein: CASRQLAGADTQYF
J gene: TRBJ2-4; D gene: -; V gene: TRBV9; clone size: -; CDR3 DNA: TGTGCCAGCAGCGTCGGCCAGACCCTAAAAAACATTCAGTACTTC; CDR3 protein: CASSVGQTLKNIQYF
J gene: TRBJ1-5; D gene: -; V gene: TRBV4-1; clone size: -; CDR3 DNA: TGCGCCAGCAGCCAGTCCACGGGGTATCAGCCCCAGCATTTT; CDR3 protein: CASSQSTGYQPQHF
J gene: TRBJ2-3; D gene: TRBD1; V gene: TRBV12-3/TRBV12-4; clone size: -; CDR3 DNA: TGTGCCAGCAGTTTAAGGGGACAGGGGTCTTCTGATACGCAGTATTTT; CDR3 protein: CASSLRGQGSSDTQYF
J gene: TRBJ1-2; D gene: -; V gene: TRBV7-2; clone size: few; CDR3 DNA: TGTGCCAGCAGCACAGTTCGGCTATTTCTGGCGACTGGGTATGGCTACACCTTC; CDR3 protein: CASSTVRLFLATGYGYTF
J gene: TRBJ1-5; D gene: TRBD1; V gene: TRBV20-1; clone size: -; CDR3 DNA: TGCAGTGCGCTCGGCCCTGGGACAGACCATAGCAATCAGCCCCAGCATTTT; CDR3 protein: CSALGPGTDHSNQPQHF
J gene: TRBJ2-7; D gene: -; V gene: TRBV12-3/TRBV12-4; clone size: few; CDR3 DNA: TGTGCCAGCAGTAGGTTCCACGAGCAGTACTTC; CDR3 protein: CASSRFHEQYF
J gene: TRBJ2-1; D gene: TRBD1; V gene: TRBV7-2; clone size: -; CDR3 DNA: TGTACCAGCAGCCCCGGGACAGAGTACAATGAGCAGTTCTTC; CDR3 protein: CTSSPGTEYNEQFF
J gene: TRBJ2-1; D gene: -; V gene: TRBV7-3; clone size: few; CDR3 DNA: TGTGCCAGCTCCTACAGGGTTGATGAGCAGTTCTTC; CDR3 protein: CASSYRVDEQFF